These 21 T cell receptor beta chains were all obtained from the same sample, sequenced in a study of blood T cell repertoires in COVID-19. Some clones are missing from TCRdb's copy, which holds only in-frame ones; the method was immunoSEQ multiplex PCR. Of roughly 120,000 clones detected, 90% appear once; the ten largest clones hold more than 3%. The sample consisted of peripheral blood. These receptors were obtained from a woman aged 60-70 years with COVID-19, enrolled during active disease.

This clone was found once. CDR3 nucleotides: TGTGCCATCAGTGAGGCGTGGGGTAGCGGGGGGGGCACCCCCTACGAGCAGTACTTC. It translates to CAISEAWGSGGGTPYEQYF. This chain joins TRBV10-3 and TRBJ2-7, with 11 bases identical to TRBD2. CDR1 and CDR2 from the germline V gene are ENHRY and SYGVKD. The CDR3 extends over 19 amino acids. Trimming cost V 2 bases and J 2 bases; bases outside gene matches: 14.

The chain uses TRBV9 and TRBJ1-3; D might be TRBD1 (5 bases). Germline V gene lookup returns CDR1 SGDLS and CDR2 YYNGEE. This CDR3 region has 17 residues. The germline V and J ends were trimmed by 3 bases and 4 bases, with 20 bases remaining between them. The CDR3 sequence: CASSESLRVGKGNTIYF. CDR3 bases: TGTGCCAGCAGCGAGTCCCTCAGGGTAGGGAAGGGAAACACCATATATTTT.

The chain links TRBV6-2 or TRBV6-3 to TRBJ2-3; 7 nucleotides match TRBD2. From germline, CDR1 is MNHEY and CDR2 SVGEGT. This CDR3 has 16 residues. V lost 2 bases, J lost 2 bases, and 7 bases stayed unmatched. CDR3 nucleotide sequence: TGTGCCAGCAGTTACGGGCGGGGGATTCTCACAGATACGCAGTATTTT. It yields the protein CASSYGRGILTDTQYF.

The rearrangement uses TRBV7-6 and TRBJ1-1; possibly TRBD1 for D (6 bases). The CDR3 totals 15 residues. Germline V gene sequence: CDR1 SGHVS, CDR2 FNYEAQ. Trimming stripped 1 base from V and 2 bases from J, with 11 bases between. CDR3 nucleotide sequence: TGTGCCAGCAGCTTAGGGACAGATCTCAACACTGAAGCTTTCTTT. This codes for CASSLGTDLNTEAFF.

V is TRBV6-2 or TRBV6-3 and J is TRBJ1-2; possible D gene TRBD1, 6 bases. CDR3 length: 14 amino acids. Trimming stripped 6 bases from V and 3 bases from J, with 14 bases between. Germline V CDR1 and CDR2: MNHEY, SVGEGT. CDR3 residues: CASSIFGQHYGYTF. The CDR3 nucleotides are TGTGCCAGCAGCATCTTTGGACAGCACTATGGCTACACCTTC.

V gene TRBV10-1 combines with J gene TRBJ1-4; D is ambiguous. V lost 7 bases and J 5 bases, leaving 11 bases between the germline ends. In germline, CDR1 is WNHNN, CDR2 SYGVQD (reference sequence). This CDR3 spans 13 amino acids. CDR3 in amino acids: CASKTKLNEKLFF. The CDR3 DNA sequence: TGCGCCAGCAAGACAAAGCTCAATGAAAAACTGTTTTTT.

The rearrangement links TRBV6-1 to TRBJ1-5; D is uncertain. Germline lookup yields CDR1 MNHNS and CDR2 SASEGT. With 4 bases removed from V and 0 bases from J, the gap between germline ends came to 19 bases. The CDR3 is 18 amino acids. This CDR3 is CASSGHGTDTFSNQPQHF. CDR3 DNA sequence: TGTGCCAGCAGTGGCCATGGAACTGACACCTTTAGCAATCAGCCCCAGCATTTT.

V usage is TRBV2 and J usage is TRBJ2-3; 8 bases match TRBD1. The CDR3 has 15 amino acids. Losses at the gene ends were 6 bases for V and 2 bases for J; bases not matched to a gene: 7. The germline gives CDR1 SNHLY, CDR2 FYNNEI. The DNA of the CDR3 is TGTGCCAGCAGCGACAGGGGCCTTGACACAGATACGCAGTATTTT. Translating it yields CASSDRGLDTDTQYF.

Only one count was recorded for this clone. The V gene is TRBV7-2, the J gene TRBJ1-2; the match to TRBD1 covers 10 bases. The CDR3 totals 14 residues. Looked up from germline, CDR1 is SGHTA and CDR2 is FQGNSA. With 6 bases clipped from V and 7 bases from J, the junction kept 8 bases outside the gene matches. CDR3 in DNA: TGTGCCAGCAGTGCCGGGACAGGGGCCTCTGGCTACACCTTC. Protein: CASSAGTGASGYTF.

This clone was recorded once. The chain recombines TRBV6-5 with TRBJ2-7, with 11 bases aligning to TRBD1. Losses at the gene ends were 7 bases for V and 3 bases for J; bases not matched to a gene: 5. Germline V gives CDR1 MNHEY, CDR2 SVGAGI. This CDR3 has 14 residues. The CDR3 DNA follows: TGTGCCAGCACTGGACAGGGGGCCTTCTACGAGCAGTACTTC. This gives the protein CASTGQGAFYEQYF.

J is TRBJ1-2 and V is TRBV28, with D possibly matching TRBD1 (6 bases). Trimming removed 10 bases from V and 0 bases from J, with 15 bases in between. CDR3 length: 14 amino acids. Germline CDR1 MDHEN, CDR2 SYDVKM. This CDR3 is CAIGGQFANYGYTF. The CDR3 coding sequence is TGTGCCATCGGTGGACAGTTTGCTAACTATGGCTACACCTTC.

The chain recombines TRBV7-9 with TRBJ1-1; D is ambiguous. V was cut by 5 bases and J by 2 bases, with 9 bases left in between. There are 13 residues in the CDR3. Germline-derived CDR1 and CDR2 are SEHNR and FQNEAQ (reference sequence). The chain's CDR3 is CASSLSSNTEAFF. The CDR3 coding sequence is TGTGCCAGCAGCCTCAGTTCTAACACTGAAGCTTTCTTT.

This chain connects TRBV5-1 to TRBJ1-2; 8 bases are a match to TRBD1. CDR3 length: 16 amino acids. V dropped 1 base and J dropped 6; count of bases not matched to a gene: 11. The germline gives CDR1 SGHRS, CDR2 YFSETQ. The CDR3 coding sequence is TGCGCCAGCAGCTTGTTGAGACAGGGGAGGATAGATGGCTACACCTTC. Protein: CASSLLRQGRIDGYTF.

The chain joins TRBV6-4 to TRBJ2-2, with 10 positions matching TRBD2. V lost 4 bases, J lost 5 bases, and 1 base stayed unmatched. CDR1 is MRHNA, CDR2 SNTAGT, per germline. This CDR3 is built from 14 residues. DNA for the CDR3: TGTGCCAGCAGTGCTAGCGGGGGTACCGGGGAGCTGTTTTTT. This encodes CASSASGGTGELFF.

V and J are TRBV3-1 (or the pseudogene TRBV3-2) and TRBJ2-1; the match to TRBD1 covers 12 bases. Germline-derived CDR1 and CDR2 are LGHDT and YNNKEL (reference sequence). The J segment lost 6 bases and the V segment lost 2 bases, leaving 5 bases of the junction unmatched. This CDR3 comprises 16 residues. DNA for the CDR3: TGTGCCAGCAGCCAAATCCCGGGACAGGGGGCCAATGAGCAGTTCTTC. This gives the protein CASSQIPGQGANEQFF.

The V gene is TRBV9, the J gene TRBJ2-4; no firm D call. The CDR3 contains 15 residues. V shed 0 bases and J shed 6 bases, with 13 bases lying between them. Germline V lookup: CDR1 SGDLS, CDR2 YYNGEE. CDR3 bases: TGTGCCAGCAGCGTAGACGTCAGGCACCTAAACATTCAGTACTTC. This encodes CASSVDVRHLNIQYF.

This clone was picked up one time. This rearrangement joins TRBV28 to TRBJ2-5; D is undetermined. V was cut by 6 bases and J by 8 bases, with 16 bases left in between. This CDR3 region has 13 residues. Germline V lookup: CDR1 MDHEN, CDR2 SYDVKM. Here the CDR3 DNA reads TGTGCCAGCAGCTTCCCCCCTGAGTATACCCAGTACTTC. Its protein product is CASSFPPEYTQYF.

The gene calls are TRBV27 and TRBJ2-7; D may be TRBD1 (5 bases). V was trimmed by 8 bases and J by 5 bases, leaving 13 bases between them. This CDR3 has 12 residues. Germline lookup yields CDR1 MNHEY and CDR2 SMNVEV (reference sequence). The CDR3 sequence is CASGGRANEQYF. The CDR3 region has the DNA TGTGCCAGCGGCGGCAGGGCAAACGAGCAGTACTTC.

This sequence joins TRBV7-2 and TRBJ2-3; 13 bases are a match to TRBD2. The V segment lost 2 bases and the J segment 8 bases; nucleotides outside the gene matches: 4. The length of the CDR3 is 15 residues. Germline V gene data show CDR1 as SGHTA and CDR2 as FQGNSA. CDR3 amino acids: CASSLTSGGAGTQYF. The CDR3 DNA sequence: TGTGCCAGCAGCTTAACTAGCGGGGGGGCGGGTACGCAGTATTTT.

DNA of the CDR3: TGTGCCACCAGCAGGGCCGGCGGGGTGGACACCGGGGAGCTGTTTTTT. It specifies CATSRAGGVDTGELFF. The chain employs TRBV15 and TRBJ2-2, with D tentatively TRBD2 (6 bases). This CDR3 is 16 amino acids long. Germline V CDR1 and CDR2: LNHNV, YYDKDF (reference sequence). V was trimmed by 3 bases and J by 3 bases, leaving 14 bases between them.

The chain is built from TRBV7-2 and TRBJ2-7; 8 nucleotides agree with TRBD2. The V gene end was trimmed by 5 bases and the J gene end by 4 bases; junction bases not matched to a gene: 13. The CDR3 runs to 16 residues. The germline gives CDR1 SGHTA, CDR2 FQGNSA. The CDR3: CASSRAGGGGTYEQYF. Here the CDR3 DNA reads TGTGCCAGCAGCCGTGCGGGTGGCGGGGGGACATACGAGCAGTACTTC.